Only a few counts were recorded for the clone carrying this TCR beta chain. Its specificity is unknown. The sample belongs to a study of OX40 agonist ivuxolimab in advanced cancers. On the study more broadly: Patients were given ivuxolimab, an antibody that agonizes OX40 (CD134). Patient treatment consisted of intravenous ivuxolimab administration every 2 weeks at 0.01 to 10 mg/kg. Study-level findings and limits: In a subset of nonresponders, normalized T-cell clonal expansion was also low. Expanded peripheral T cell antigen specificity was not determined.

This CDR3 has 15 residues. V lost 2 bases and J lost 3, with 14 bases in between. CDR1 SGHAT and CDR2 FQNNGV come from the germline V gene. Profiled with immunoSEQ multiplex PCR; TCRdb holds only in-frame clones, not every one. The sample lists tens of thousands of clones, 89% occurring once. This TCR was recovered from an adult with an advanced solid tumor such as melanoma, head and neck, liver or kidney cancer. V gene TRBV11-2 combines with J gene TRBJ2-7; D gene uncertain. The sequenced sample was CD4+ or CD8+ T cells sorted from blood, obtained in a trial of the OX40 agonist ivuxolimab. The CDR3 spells CASSLIRRVGYEQYF. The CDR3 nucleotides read TGTGCCAGCAGCTTAATTAGAAGGGTGGGCTACGAGCAGTACTTC.